This T cell receptor (beta chain) was identified during a study of T-cell reconstitution after alpha-beta-depleted transplantation in children. This clonotype was found a few times. What it binds is not known. The CDR3 spans 15 residues. CDR1 and CDR2 from the germline V gene are SGHRS and YFSETQ. V was clipped by 5 bases and J by 5 bases; unmatched bases: 9. Researchers prepared the TCRbeta library using unique molecular identifiers, the study reports. TCRdb re-called the PCR reads through MiXCR, storing one row per CDR3 protein. The table lists about 310,000 distinct CDR3 sequences, around 25% of them singletons. Study-level results: Newly made T cells mostly supplied T-cell counts and diversity one year after transplant.

The sample in question was PBMCs, mostly from graft donor cells, obtained 180 days after TCRalphabeta/CD19-depleted stem cell transplant. The V gene is TRBV5-1, the J gene TRBJ2-1, with TRBD2 matching 8 bases. The receptor's source is a male patient under 18 who had a stem cell transplant for acute lymphoblastic leukemia, so the T cells may come from the graft donor. CDR3 region: CASRVLAGHDNEQFF. CDR3 DNA sequence: TGCGCCAGCAGGGTGTTAGCGGGACACGACAATGAGCAGTTCTTC.